A selection of T cell receptor beta chains follows, all from one sample in a study of T cells in Graves' hyperthyroidism and ophthalmopathy. TCRdb used MiXCR to reprocess the multiplex PCR reads, holding one entry per CDR3 protein. The table includes nearly 600,000 distinct CDR3 sequences, more than 13% detected once. Sequencing used blood. These receptors were collected from a woman under 30 with Graves' ophthalmopathy. Both conserved end residues are part of each CDR3. A D gene is named only where the DNA matches it firmly. Clone size appears in some rows only: once, few, many, or a class for an expanded clone.

D	size	V	J	DNA	CDR3
TRBD2	.	TRBV18	TRBJ2-7	TGTGCCAGCTCACCAGCAGGACCCACTAGCGGAGGAGGGTACTCCTACGAGCAGTACTTC	CASSPAGPTSGGGYSYEQYF
.	many	TRBV12-3/TRBV12-4	TRBJ2-4	TGTGCCAGCAGTCCCGGACTTTCTCCTCTAGCCAAAAACATTCAGTACTTC	CASSPGLSPLAKNIQYF
TRBD2	many	TRBV20-1	TRBJ2-1	TGCAGTGCTAGAGATCGGTTCCAGCGGGAGGGTTACAATGAGCAGTTCTTC	CSARDRFQREGYNEQFF
.	few	TRBV19	TRBJ2-7	TGTGCCAGTAGTATTTCAGCGGAAGGCCGTTACGAGCAGTACTTC	CASSISAEGRYEQYF
.	many	TRBV24-1	TRBJ2-3	TGTGCCACCAGTGATCGGGACGGAAGCACAGATACGCAGTATTTT	CATSDRDGSTDTQYF
.	many	TRBV12-3/TRBV12-4	TRBJ2-2	TGTGCCAGCAGAAAGGACACCGGGGAGCTGTTTTTT	CASRKDTGELFF
TRBD2	.	TRBV20-1	TRBJ2-7	TGCAGTGCTAGAGTGGGACTAGCGGGAACGGCCTACGAGCAGTACTTC	CSARVGLAGTAYEQYF
.	few	TRBV6-1	TRBJ2-1	TGTGCCGCCGCGGGATGGAACGCCTACAATGAGCAGTTCTTC	CAAAGWNAYNEQFF
TRBD1	few	TRBV20-1	TRBJ1-5	TGCAGTGCTGGCCCAGGGGGCCAGAATCAGCCCCAGCATTTT	CSAGPGGQNQPQHF
.	many	TRBV14	TRBJ1-2	TGTGCCAGCAGCCTACTTGACGCTTATGGCTACACCTTC	CASSLLDAYGYTF
.	many	TRBV12-3/TRBV12-4	TRBJ1-5	TGTGCCAGCAGTCCCGAGCAATCAGCCCAGCATTTT	CASSPEQSAQHF
TRBD2	few	TRBV12-3/TRBV12-4	TRBJ2-2	TGTGCCAGTAGCGGGGGTTTAAACACCGGGGAGCTGTTTTTT	CASSGGLNTGELFF
TRBD2	.	TRBV19	TRBJ2-5	TGTGCCAGTAACCCAGCGGGAGGTAGAGAGACCCAGTACTTC	CASNPAGGRETQYF
.	.	TRBV28	TRBJ2-5	TGTGCCAGTGTCAAAGGTGGGGAGACCCAGTACTTC	CASVKGGETQYF
TRBD1	many	TRBV28	TRBJ2-5	TGTGCCAGCAGTCGGGACAGGGGGCGCCGAGAGACCCAGTACTTC	CASSRDRGRRETQYF
TRBD2	few	TRBV19	TRBJ2-1	TGTGCCAGTAGTATAAGAGGGAGCGGGAGCTACAATGAGCAGTTCTTC	CASSIRGSGSYNEQFF
TRBD2	.	TRBV20-1	TRBJ2-2	TGCAGTGCTAGATTAAGAGGACTAGCGGTCACCGGGGAGCTGTTTTTT	CSARLRGLAVTGELFF
.	.	TRBV9	TRBJ2-1	TGTGCCAGCAGTCCTATAGCCCGGCAAAGCTACAATGAGCAGTTCTTC	CASSPIARQSYNEQFF
.	.	TRBV5-1	TRBJ1-1	TGCGCCAGCAGCTTGGGCCCGGAACGGACCGTTCTCGGTGAAGCTTTCTTT	CASSLGPERTVLGEAFF
.	many	TRBV4-1	TRBJ2-7	TGCGCCAGCAGCCAAGATCGGACTACGCGCTACGAGCAGTACTTC	CASSQDRTTRYEQYF
.	many	TRBV12-3/TRBV12-4	TRBJ2-1	TGTGCCAGCAGTCCACCTCCCCCTAGCGCCCCCTACAATGAGCAGTTCTTC	CASSPPPPSAPYNEQFF
.	once	TRBV11-1	TRBJ2-7	TGTGCCAGCGCTGCGGGACAGCTCTACGAGCAGTACTTC	CASAAGQLYEQYF
.	many	TRBV5-5	TRBJ1-4	TGTGCCAGCAGCTCTAGGGCCAGTGCCGCAACTAATGAAAAACTGTTTTTT	CASSSRASAATNEKLFF
.	few	TRBV15	TRBJ1-5	TGTGCCACCAGCAAACCGGGTTACATGGGCAATCAGCCCCAGCATTTT	CATSKPGYMGNQPQHF
TRBD2	many	TRBV6-2/TRBV6-3	TRBJ2-7	TGTGCCAGCAGTTACTCGTTGGGTAGCGGGAGATATTCATACGAGCAGTACTTC	CASSYSLGSGRYSYEQYF
.	many	TRBV5-6	TRBJ2-3	TGTGCCAGCAGCTTTCTCAGCCAGTCAGTCACAGATACGCAGTATTTT	CASSFLSQSVTDTQYF
TRBD2	many	TRBV28	TRBJ2-7	TGTGCCAGCTGCTCTCAGGGTAGCGGGAATCCCTACGAGCAGTACTTC	CASCSQGSGNPYEQYF
.	few	TRBV19	TRBJ2-1	TGTGCCAGTAGTAACCCTATGGCGGGACGAAACTACAATGAGCAGTTCTTC	CASSNPMAGRNYNEQFF
.	many	TRBV3-1	TRBJ2-7	TGTGCCAGCAGCCAAAATTCCGGGTCCCTGAGTCGGCAGTACTTC	CASSQNSGSLSRQYF
.	.	TRBV27	TRBJ2-2	TGTGCCAGCAGTCCACGCCGATCGGACGGCGGGGAGCTGTTTTTT	CASSPRRSDGGELFF
TRBD1	.	TRBV6-1	TRBJ1-6	TGTGCCAGCAGTCTGACAGGGCCCGACTATAATTCACCCCTCCACTTT	CASSLTGPDYNSPLHF
TRBD1	few	TRBV5-1	TRBJ2-5	TGCGCCAGCAGCAGAGGGACAGGGAGGCAAGAGACCCAGTACTTC	CASSRGTGRQETQYF
.	many	TRBV2	TRBJ2-7	TGTGCCAGCAGTCAAGACCCCTCCTACGAGCAGTACTTC	CASSQDPSYEQYF
.	many	TRBV7-3	TRBJ2-5	TGTGCCAGCAGCTTAACGGGACTTGAGACCCAGTACTTC	CASSLTGLETQYF
TRBD2	few	TRBV2	TRBJ2-7	TGTGCCAGCATTGAGCGGGAGGGGTCCTACGAGCAGTACTTC	CASIEREGSYEQYF
.	many	TRBV10-3	TRBJ2-1	TGTGCCATCAGTGAGTCGGACAGCCAGTTCTTC	CAISESDSQFF
TRBD2	many	TRBV28	TRBJ2-1	TGTGCCAGCAGTTATCCTTGGACTAGCGGGGAACGAGAGCAGTTCTTC	CASSYPWTSGEREQFF
TRBD1	.	TRBV10-2	TRBJ2-4	TGCGCCAGCACTCGGACAGGGGGTCCTGACATTCAGTACTTC	CASTRTGGPDIQYF
TRBD1	.	TRBV6-2/TRBV6-3	TRBJ2-2	TGTGCCAGCAGTTCCTTTAGGACAGGGGGTACCGGGGAGCTGTTTTTT	CASSSFRTGGTGELFF
TRBD1	.	TRBV6-5	TRBJ1-2	TGTGCCAGCAGTTACTCGGGACAGAGAACCTATGGCTACACCTTC	CASSYSGQRTYGYTF
.	medium-sized	TRBV7-2	TRBJ2-7	TGTGCCAGCAGCTTGGGAGGGGGCCACGAGCAGTACTTC	CASSLGGGHEQYF
.	few	TRBV7-9	TRBJ2-2	TGTGCCAGCGATTGGGGTTCGAACACCGGGGAGCTGTTTTTT	CASDWGSNTGELFF
.	few	TRBV7-3	TRBJ2-2	TGTGCCAGCAGCTTAACGATGAGGGGAGACGGGGAGCTGTTTTTT	CASSLTMRGDGELFF
.	many	TRBV2	TRBJ2-3	TGTGCCAGCAGTGAAGGTGGCGGAAGCACAGATACGCAGTATTTT	CASSEGGGSTDTQYF
.	.	TRBV6-2/TRBV6-3	TRBJ1-4	TGTGCCAGCAGTCCCCCGCCAACTAATGAAAAACTGTTTTTT	CASSPPPTNEKLFF
.	many	TRBV12-3/TRBV12-4	TRBJ1-1	TGTGCCAGCAGTTTAGACAGAGGGTCTGACACTGAAGCTTTCTTT	CASSLDRGSDTEAFF
.	many	TRBV12-3/TRBV12-4	TRBJ2-5	TGTGCCAGCGCCCTACGGGATGCCGGGACCCAGTACTTC	CASALRDAGTQYF
TRBD1	many	TRBV5-6	TRBJ1-4	TGTGCCAGCAGCTTGTTGCGGGACAGAACAACTAATGAAAAACTGTTTTTT	CASSLLRDRTTNEKLFF
TRBD2	many	TRBV3-1	TRBJ2-7	TGTGCCAGCAGCCAAGTCTTCGCGGGAGGACGCTCCTACGAGCAGTACTTC	CASSQVFAGGRSYEQYF